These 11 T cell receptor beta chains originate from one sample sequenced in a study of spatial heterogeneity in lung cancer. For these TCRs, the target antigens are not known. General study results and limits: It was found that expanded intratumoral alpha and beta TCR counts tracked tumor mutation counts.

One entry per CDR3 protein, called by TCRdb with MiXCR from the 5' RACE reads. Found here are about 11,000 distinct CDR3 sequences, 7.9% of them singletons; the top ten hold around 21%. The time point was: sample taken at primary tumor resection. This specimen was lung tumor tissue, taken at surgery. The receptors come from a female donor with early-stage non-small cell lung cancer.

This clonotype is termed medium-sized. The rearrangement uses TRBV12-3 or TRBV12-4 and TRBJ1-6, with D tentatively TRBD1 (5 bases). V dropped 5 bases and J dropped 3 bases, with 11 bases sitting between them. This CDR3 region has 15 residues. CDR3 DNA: TGTGCCAGCAGTCTCAGGGAGGGCTATAATTCACCCCTCCACTTT. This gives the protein CASSLREGYNSPLHF.

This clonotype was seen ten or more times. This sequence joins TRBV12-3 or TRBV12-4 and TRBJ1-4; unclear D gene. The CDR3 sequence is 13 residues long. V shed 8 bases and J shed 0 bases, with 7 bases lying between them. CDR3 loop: CASRRATNEKLFF. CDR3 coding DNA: TGTGCCAGCCGTCGAGCAACTAATGAAAAACTGTTTTTT.

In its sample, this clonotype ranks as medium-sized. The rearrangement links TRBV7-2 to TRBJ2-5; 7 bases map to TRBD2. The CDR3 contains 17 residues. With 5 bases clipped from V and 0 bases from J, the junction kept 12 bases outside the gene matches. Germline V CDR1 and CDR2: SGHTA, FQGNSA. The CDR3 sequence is CASSRAGGGGDQETQYF. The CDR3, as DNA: TGTGCCAGCAGCCGCGCGGGTGGCGGGGGAGACCAAGAGACCCAGTACTTC.

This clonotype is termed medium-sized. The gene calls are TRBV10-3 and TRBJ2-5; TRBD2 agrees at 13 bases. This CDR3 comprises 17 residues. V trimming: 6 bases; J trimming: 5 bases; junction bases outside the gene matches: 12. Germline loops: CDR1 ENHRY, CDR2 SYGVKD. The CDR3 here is CAIRYGLAGALGETQYF. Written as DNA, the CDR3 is TGTGCCATCAGATATGGACTAGCGGGGGCCCTTGGGGAGACCCAGTACTTC.

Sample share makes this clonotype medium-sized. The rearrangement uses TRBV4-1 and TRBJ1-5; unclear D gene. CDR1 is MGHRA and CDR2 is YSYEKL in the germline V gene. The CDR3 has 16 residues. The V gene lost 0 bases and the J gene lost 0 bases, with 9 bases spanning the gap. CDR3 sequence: CASSQDPGNSNQPQHF. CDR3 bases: TGCGCCAGCAGCCAAGATCCGGGGAATAGCAATCAGCCCCAGCATTTT.

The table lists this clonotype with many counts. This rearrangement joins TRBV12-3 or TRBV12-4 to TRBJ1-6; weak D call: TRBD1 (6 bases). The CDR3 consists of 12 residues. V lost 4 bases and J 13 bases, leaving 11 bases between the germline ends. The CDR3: CASSSQGRPLHF. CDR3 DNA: TGTGCCAGCAGTTCACAGGGAAGGCCCCTCCACTTT.

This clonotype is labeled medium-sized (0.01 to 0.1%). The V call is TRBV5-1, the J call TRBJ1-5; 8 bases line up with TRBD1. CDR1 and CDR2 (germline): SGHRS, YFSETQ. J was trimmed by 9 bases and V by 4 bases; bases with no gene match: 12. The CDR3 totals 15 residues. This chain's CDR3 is CASSPDPQGALPQHF. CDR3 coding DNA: TGCGCCAGCAGCCCAGACCCCCAGGGGGCTTTGCCCCAGCATTTT. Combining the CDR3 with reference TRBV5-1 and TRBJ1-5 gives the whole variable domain KAGVTQTPRYLIKTRGQQVTLSCSPISGHRSVSWYQQTPGQGLQFLFEYFSETQRNKGNFPGRFSGRQFSNSRSEMNVSTLELGDSALYLCASSPDPQGALPQHFGDGTRLSIL.

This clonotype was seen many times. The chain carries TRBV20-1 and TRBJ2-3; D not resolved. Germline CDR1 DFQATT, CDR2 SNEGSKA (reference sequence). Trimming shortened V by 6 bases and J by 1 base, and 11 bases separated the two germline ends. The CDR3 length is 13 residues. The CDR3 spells CSAGIGGTDTQYF. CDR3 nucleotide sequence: TGCAGTGCCGGCATCGGCGGCACAGATACGCAGTATTTT.

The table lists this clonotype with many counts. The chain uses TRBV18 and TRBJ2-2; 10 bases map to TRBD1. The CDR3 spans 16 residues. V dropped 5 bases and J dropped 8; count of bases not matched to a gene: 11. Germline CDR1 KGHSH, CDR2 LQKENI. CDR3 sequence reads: CASSTVPGQGPGELFF. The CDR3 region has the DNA TGTGCCAGCTCAACAGTACCGGGACAGGGGCCTGGGGAGCTGTTTTTT. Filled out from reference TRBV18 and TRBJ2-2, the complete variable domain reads NAGVMQNPRHLVRRRGQEARLRCSPMKGHSHVYWYRQLPEEGLKFMVYLQKENIIDESGMPKERFSAEFPKEGPSILRIQQVVRGDSAAYFCASSTVPGQGPGELFFGEGSRLTVL.

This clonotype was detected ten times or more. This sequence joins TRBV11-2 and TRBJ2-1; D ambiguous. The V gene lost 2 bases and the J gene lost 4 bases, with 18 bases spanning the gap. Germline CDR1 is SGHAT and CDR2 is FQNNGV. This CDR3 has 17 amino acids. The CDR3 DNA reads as TGTGCCAGCAGCTTAAGTACCCCCTTAGCCACGTACAATGAGCAGTTCTTC. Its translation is CASSLSTPLATYNEQFF. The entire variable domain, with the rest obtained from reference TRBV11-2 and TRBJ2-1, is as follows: EAGVAQSPRYKIIEKRQSVAFWCNPISGHATLYWYQQILGQGPKLLIQFQNNGVVDDSQLPKDRFSAERLKGVDSTLKIQPAKLEDSAVYLCASSLSTPLATYNEQFFGPGTRLTVL.

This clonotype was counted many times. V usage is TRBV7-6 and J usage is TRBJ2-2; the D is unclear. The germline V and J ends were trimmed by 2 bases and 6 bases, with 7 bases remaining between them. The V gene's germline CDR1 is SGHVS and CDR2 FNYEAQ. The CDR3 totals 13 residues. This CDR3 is CASSLMGAGELFF. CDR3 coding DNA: TGTGCCAGCAGCTTAATGGGTGCCGGGGAGCTGTTTTTT.